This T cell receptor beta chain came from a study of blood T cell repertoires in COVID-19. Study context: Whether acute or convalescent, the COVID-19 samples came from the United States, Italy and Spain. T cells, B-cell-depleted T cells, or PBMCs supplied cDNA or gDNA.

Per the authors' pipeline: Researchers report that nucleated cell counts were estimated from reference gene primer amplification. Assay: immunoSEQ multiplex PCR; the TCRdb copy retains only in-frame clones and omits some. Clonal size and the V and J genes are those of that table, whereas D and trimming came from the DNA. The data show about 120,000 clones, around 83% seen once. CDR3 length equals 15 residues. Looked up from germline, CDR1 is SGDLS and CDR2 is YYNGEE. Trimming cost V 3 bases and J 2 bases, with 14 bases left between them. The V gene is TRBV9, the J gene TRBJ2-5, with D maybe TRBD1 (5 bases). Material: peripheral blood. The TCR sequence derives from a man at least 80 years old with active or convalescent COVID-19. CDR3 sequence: CASSAYSGLQETQYF. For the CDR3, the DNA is TGTGCCAGCAGCGCTTATTCAGGGTTGCAAGAGACCCAGTACTTC.